Below, 8 T cell receptor beta chains from the same sample are listed, as sequenced in a study of pediatric ulcerative colitis (dated by TCRdb to about 2019). Libraries were built with the immunoSEQ multiplex PCR assay. TCRdb stores this immuneACCESS table with in-frame sequences only. Part of the clones is absent; in the studies checked, under half of the shortfall reflects unresolved V genes, and no reason is known for the rest. The sample has roughly 49,000 clones on record, over 70% of them singletons. The top ten hold 3.5% to 4.5% of the sample. During colonoscopy, one to two rectal pinch biopsies were obtained for research purposes. Sequenced input: gut tissue. These receptors were collected from a girl aged 10 to 17 with moderate ulcerative colitis.

The V call is TRBV27, the J call TRBJ2-6, with 7 nucleotides matching TRBD2. The CDR3 extends over 19 amino acids. V lost 0 bases to trimming and J lost 0 bases; unmatched junction nucleotides: 8. Germline loops: CDR1 MNHEY, CDR2 SMNVEV (reference sequence). This CDR3 reads CASSLSRDYLISGANVLTF. The CDR3 region has the DNA TGTGCCAGCAGTTTATCCCGGGACTACCTCATCTCTGGGGCCAACGTCCTGACTTTC. The entire variable domain, with the rest obtained from reference TRBV27 and TRBJ2-6, is as follows: EAQVTQNPRYLITVTGKKLTVTCSQNMNHEYMSWYRQDPGLGLRQIYYSMNVEVTDKGDVPEGYKVSRKEKRNFPLILESPSPNQTSLYFCASSLSRDYLISGANVLTFGAGSRLTVL.

The chain links TRBV7-6 to TRBJ2-1; D possibly matches TRBD1 or TRBD2 (5 bases each). Germline lookup yields CDR1 SGHVS and CDR2 FNYEAQ. V was clipped by 5 bases and J by 0 bases, with 11 bases between them. This CDR3 spans 15 amino acids. In DNA, the CDR3 is TGTGCCAGCAGCAAGGGACCCCTCTCCTACAATGAGCAGTTCTTC. Amino acids: CASSKGPLSYNEQFF.

The chain joins TRBV11-2 to TRBJ2-3; D not resolved. Trimming took 0 bases from V and 4 from J, leaving 11 bases between them. The CDR3 loop spans 15 amino acids. Germline values: CDR1 SGHAT, CDR2 FQNNGV. The CDR3 bases are TGTGCCAGCAGCTTAGATCTGGGTGGGCCAGATACGCAGTATTTT. It codes for CASSLDLGGPDTQYF.

This chain connects TRBV7-8 to TRBJ1-2, with 7 bases fitting TRBD1. With 7 bases clipped from V and 6 bases from J, the junction kept 17 bases outside the gene matches. The CDR3 runs to 16 residues. Germline V lookup: CDR1 SGHVS, CDR2 FQNEAQ. The CDR3 nucleotides read TGTGCCAGCACCCTTGGAACCGGGACAGCTCGAGATGGCTACACCTTC. Its translation is CASTLGTGTARDGYTF. Combining the CDR3 with reference TRBV7-8 and TRBJ1-2 gives the whole variable domain GAGVSQSPRYKVAKRGQDVALRCDPISGHVSLFWYQQALGQGPEFLTYFQNEAQLDKSGLPSDRFFAERPEGSVSTLKIQRTQQEDSAVYLCASTLGTGTARDGYTFGSGTRLTVV.

This chain uses TRBV7-3 with TRBJ2-1, with D possibly matching TRBD2 (7 bases). V lost 2 bases and J lost 7, with 12 bases in between. Germline V gene sequence: CDR1 SGHTA, CDR2 FQGTGA. The CDR3 length is 14 residues. The CDR3, as DNA: TGTGCCAGCAGCTTAGCGGGGGCCCGGAATGAGCAGTTCTTC. This translates into CASSLAGARNEQFF.

The J gene is TRBJ1-2, the V gene TRBV6-1; D is unclear. Trimming removed 4 bases at V and 1 base at J, with 13 bases between. The CDR3 has 15 residues. Per germline, CDR1 MNHNS and CDR2 SASEGT. CDR3 in DNA: TGTGCCAGCAGTGGGACGGTCCTTCTTAACTATGGCTACACCTTC. It yields the protein CASSGTVLLNYGYTF.

The rearrangement uses TRBV5-1 and TRBJ2-7, with a tentative D call TRBD2 (5 bases). Looked up from germline, CDR1 is SGHRS and CDR2 is YFSETQ. The V gene lost 5 bases and the J gene lost 4 bases, with 7 bases spanning the gap. This CDR3 has 11 amino acids. CDR3 residues: CASSPGYEQYF. The CDR3 coding sequence is TGCGCCAGCAGTCCGGGATACGAGCAGTACTTC.

V gene TRBV6-1 combines with J gene TRBJ1-5; 7 positions match TRBD1. Germline loops: CDR1 MNHNS, CDR2 SASEGT. The junction had 7 bases not matched to a gene; V was cut back by 6 bases and J by 5 bases. CDR3 length: 14 residues. The CDR3, as DNA: TGTGCCAGCAGCTACGACAGGGTCTATCAGCCCCAGCATTTT. Translated, it gives CASSYDRVYQPQHF.